The 27 T cell receptor beta chains below were found in one sample sequenced in a study of cytomegalovirus exposure and HLA in healthy donors. The method was immunoSEQ multiplex PCR; TCRdb's version includes in-frame clones alone and lacks a portion of them. The sample has some 320,000 clones; about nine tenths are singletons. The sequencing sample was made of PBMCs. The receptors stem from a woman in her twenties or thirties in good health and CMV-seropositive.

V and J are TRBV7-6 and TRBJ2-2, with 9 bases that match TRBD1. CDR1 is SGHVS, CDR2 FNYEAQ, per germline. This CDR3 comprises 15 residues. V trimming: 5 bases; J trimming: 6 bases; junction bases outside the gene matches: 7. CDR3 in amino acids: CASSERTGASGELFF. CDR3 coding DNA: TGTGCCAGCAGCGAACGGACAGGGGCGTCCGGGGAGCTGTTTTTT.

The rearrangement uses TRBV6-5 and TRBJ2-1, with 8 bases lining up with TRBD2. V shed 6 bases, J shed 0 bases, and the junction held 4 bases outside the gene matches. Germline V gives CDR1 MNHEY, CDR2 SVGAGI. The CDR3 contains 15 residues. In DNA, the CDR3 is TGTGCCAGCAGGGGTAGCGGGAACTCCTACAATGAGCAGTTCTTC. Amino acid sequence: CASRGSGNSYNEQFF.

The gene calls are TRBV5-4 and TRBJ2-5, with TRBD2 matching over 12 bases. The length of the CDR3 is 15 residues. Germline-derived CDR1 and CDR2 are SGHNT and YYREEE (reference sequence). Trimming cost V 4 bases and J 2 bases; bases outside gene matches: 3. In nucleotides, the CDR3 is TGTGCCAGCAGCAAAGGACTAGCGGGGCAAGAGACCCAGTACTTC. Protein: CASSKGLAGQETQYF.

J is TRBJ1-5 and V is TRBV6-5, with a possible D match to TRBD1 (5 bases). CDR3 length equals 13 residues. Germline V gene data show CDR1 as MNHEY and CDR2 as SVGAGI. V lost 3 bases and J lost 7, with 10 bases in between. CDR3 in DNA: TGTGCCAGCAGTTATGGGGGTGGGCAGCCCCAGCATTTT. It codes for CASSYGGGQPQHF.

The V and J genes are TRBV11-3 and TRBJ1-1; D call uncertain. This CDR3 spans 13 amino acids. Trimming shortened V by 1 base and J by 3 bases, and 6 bases separated the two germline ends. The germline V gene has CDR1 SGHNT and CDR2 YENEEA. The CDR3 loop reads CASSLGRDTEAFF. The CDR3 coding sequence is TGTGCCAGCAGCTTAGGACGAGACACTGAAGCTTTCTTT. The full variable domain, with the rest looked up from reference TRBV11-3 and TRBJ1-1, is EAGVVQSPRYKIIEKKQPVAFWCNPISGHNTLYWYLQNLGQGPELLIRYENEEAVDDSQLPKDRFSAERLKGVDSTLKIQPAELGDSAVYLCASSLGRDTEAFFGQGTRLTVV.

The V call is TRBV7-2, the J call TRBJ1-3, with D uncertain. The CDR3 consists of 12 residues. The V end lost 1 base, the J end lost 9 bases, and 7 bases lay between the germline ends. Per the germline V gene, CDR1 is SGHTA and CDR2 is FQGNSA. CDR3 protein: CASSLDGITIYF. CDR3 nucleotide sequence: TGTGCCAGCAGCTTAGACGGGATCACCATATATTTT.

This chain links TRBV30 with TRBJ1-2; 12 nucleotides match TRBD1. Germline CDR1 reads GTSNPN; CDR2 reads SVGIG (reference sequence). V shed 3 bases and J 8 bases; nucleotides not matched to a gene: 10. The CDR3 runs to 15 residues. As DNA, the CDR3 is TGTGCCTGGAGCGCACCGGGACAGGGGGCGCTCGGCTACACCTTC. Amino acid sequence: CAWSAPGQGALGYTF.

The CDR3 sequence is CASSLMGGIFYEQYF. The CDR3 DNA reads as TGTGCCAGCAGCTTAATGGGGGGGATTTTCTACGAGCAGTACTTC. This chain links TRBV7-9 with TRBJ2-7; 7 bases align to TRBD2. The CDR3 sequence is 15 residues long. The J segment lost 3 bases and the V segment lost 2 bases, leaving 7 bases of the junction unmatched. CDR1 and CDR2 from the germline V gene are SEHNR and FQNEAQ (reference sequence).

The rearrangement links TRBV7-2 to TRBJ1-1, with D possibly TRBD1 on 6 matching bases. Per the germline V gene, CDR1 is SGHTA and CDR2 is FQGNSA. This CDR3 is 15 amino acids long. V was cut by 7 bases and J by 0 bases, with 15 bases left in between. The CDR3 here is CASKPRTVMNTEAFF. The DNA for the CDR3 is TGTGCCAGCAAACCTAGGACAGTAATGAACACTGAAGCTTTCTTT.

This clone was seen just once. The rearrangement joins TRBV28 to TRBJ2-7, with 10 nucleotides matching TRBD1. The trim removed 2 bases at V and 3 bases at J, leaving 4 bases unmatched. The CDR3 contains 15 residues. Germline assignment: CDR1 MDHEN and CDR2 SYDVKM. The CDR3 region has the DNA TGTGCCAGCAGTTTACCGTGGACAGGGGGCTACGAGCAGTACTTC. It specifies CASSLPWTGGYEQYF.

In the case of this clone: The same CDR3 also results from other DNA sequences found in this sample. The J gene is TRBJ2-7, the V gene TRBV27; D is uncertain. Germline V gene data show CDR1 as MNHEY and CDR2 as SMNVEV (reference sequence). Trimming left V 0 bases short and J 1 base short, with 4 bases between. This CDR3 has 13 amino acids. For the CDR3, the DNA is TGTGCCAGCAGTTTATCGAGGTCCTACGAGCAGTACTTC. As protein: CASSLSRSYEQYF.

This chain connects TRBV25-1 to TRBJ2-7, with unresolved D. The V end lost 2 bases, the J end lost 2 bases, and 13 bases lay between the germline ends. Germline V gives CDR1 MGHDK, CDR2 SYGVNS. This CDR3 has 15 amino acids. The CDR3 DNA reads as TGTGCCAGCAGTGAAGCAAGGGAACTCCCCTACGAGCAGTACTTC. Translating it yields CASSEARELPYEQYF.

This clone was recorded only once. This chain uses TRBV28 with TRBJ2-1; D uncertain. The germline V and J ends were trimmed by 5 bases and 1 base, with 12 bases remaining between them. The CDR3 loop spans 15 amino acids. In germline, CDR1 is MDHEN, CDR2 SYDVKM. CDR3 loop: CASSGYQPSYNEQFF. CDR3 coding DNA: TGTGCCAGCAGTGGATACCAACCTTCCTACAATGAGCAGTTCTTC.

This clone was counted a single time. The chain is built from TRBV4-1 and TRBJ1-1; D remains unclear. Between the trimmed V and J ends, which lost 0 bases and 10 bases, there was a span of 12 bases. Germline lookup yields CDR1 MGHRA and CDR2 YSYEKL. The CDR3 is 13 residues long. CDR3 amino acids: CASSQEVSWRAFF. DNA for the CDR3: TGCGCCAGCAGCCAAGAGGTTTCCTGGCGAGCTTTCTTT.

The gene calls are TRBV27 and TRBJ2-3, with D unclear. CDR1 is MNHEY and CDR2 is SMNVEV in the germline V gene (reference sequence). The CDR3 loop spans 15 amino acids. V dropped 5 bases and J dropped 1 base, with 13 bases sitting between them. The CDR3 is CASSANGVRTDTQYF. The DNA for the CDR3 is TGTGCCAGCAGTGCTAACGGCGTGCGCACAGATACGCAGTATTTT.

V usage is TRBV5-1 and J usage is TRBJ1-1; no definite D call. The CDR3 extends over 14 amino acids. From germline, CDR1 is SGHRS and CDR2 YFSETQ. Between the trimmed V and J ends, which lost 3 bases and 7 bases, there was a span of 16 bases. The CDR3 DNA sequence: TGCGCCAGCAGCTCGCAGCGGCCCGATCATGAAGCTTTCTTT. Translated: CASSSQRPDHEAFF.

This chain links TRBV4-3 with TRBJ1-1; a weak D match, TRBD1 (6 bases). Trimming took off 0 bases at V and 6 bases at J, with 11 bases between the two ends. From germline, CDR1 is LGHNA and CDR2 YSLEER. The CDR3 runs to 14 residues. Here the CDR3 reads CASSQDKGDPEAFF. The CDR3 DNA reads as TGCGCCAGCAGCCAAGATAAGGGGGACCCTGAAGCTTTCTTT.

The chain employs TRBV7-3 and TRBJ2-7, with 7 bases matching TRBD2. V dropped 11 bases and J dropped 2; count of bases not matched to a gene: 3. Germline V gene data show CDR1 as SGHTA and CDR2 as FQGTGA. CDR3 length equals 11 residues. CDR3 sequence: CARRGAYEQYF. The CDR3 coding sequence is TGTGCCCGCCGGGGGGCCTACGAGCAGTACTTC.

This sequence joins TRBV6-5 and TRBJ1-3; maybe TRBD1 (6 bases). Germline assignment: CDR1 MNHEY and CDR2 SVGAGI. The CDR3 runs 15 residues. V was trimmed by 6 bases and J by 0 bases, leaving 12 bases between them. CDR3 residues: CASRRGKFSGNTIYF. The DNA of the CDR3 is TGTGCCAGCAGGAGGGGGAAATTCTCTGGAAACACCATATATTTT.

V is TRBV20-1 and J is TRBJ1-2; 8 bases line up with TRBD1. Per germline, CDR1 DFQATT and CDR2 SNEGSKA (reference sequence). This CDR3 comprises 11 residues. V lost 6 bases, J lost 8 bases, and 5 bases stayed unmatched. This CDR3 is CSARTGLGYTF. In DNA, the CDR3 is TGCAGTGCGAGGACAGGGCTAGGCTACACCTTC.

Comment on this clone: The sample has other DNA sequences that encode this CDR3 too. The rearrangement joins TRBV30 to TRBJ1-2; TRBD1 matches 9 bases. The CDR3 extends over 13 amino acids. V was clipped by 4 bases and J by 8 bases; unmatched bases: 8. Per the germline V gene, CDR1 is GTSNPN and CDR2 is SVGIG (reference sequence). The CDR3: CAWNQQGADGYTF. Here the CDR3 DNA reads TGTGCCTGGAATCAACAGGGGGCAGACGGCTACACCTTC.

The chain employs TRBV27 and TRBJ1-6; 7 positions agree with TRBD1. The CDR3 covers 16 residues. V trimming: 2 bases; J trimming: 9 bases; junction bases outside the gene matches: 10. Germline V CDR1 and CDR2: MNHEY, SMNVEV (reference sequence). The CDR3 is CASSLTQGTNGSPLHF. The CDR3 nucleotides are TGTGCCAGCAGTTTAACACAGGGGACTAATGGTTCACCCCTCCACTTT.

V is TRBV5-6 and J is TRBJ2-5; the match to TRBD1 covers 8 bases. From germline, CDR1 is SGHDT and CDR2 YYEEEE. This CDR3 has 11 residues. Trimming at V came to 1 base and at J to 13 bases, leaving 3 bases not matched to a gene. The CDR3 bases are TGTGCCAGCAGCTTGTCGGACAGGGTGTACTTC. The encoded protein is CASSLSDRVYF.

The chain combines TRBV7-7 with TRBJ2-3; tentatively, D is TRBD1 or TRBD2 (5 bases each). The V and J ends lost 1 base and 2 bases respectively, with 7 bases between them. CDR3 length equals 14 residues. Germline lookup yields CDR1 SSHAT and CDR2 FNYEAQ (reference sequence). The CDR3 DNA reads as TGTGCCAGCAGCTTAGGGGGGACCACAGATACGCAGTATTTT. Translating gives CASSLGGTTDTQYF.

The genes are TRBV7-9 and TRBJ2-1; 7 bases line up with TRBD1. This CDR3 has 15 amino acids. Germline CDR1 SEHNR, CDR2 FQNEAQ (reference sequence). V lost 7 bases to trimming and J lost 5 bases; unmatched junction nucleotides: 11. CDR3 amino acids: CASISDRVAHNEQFF. In nucleotides, the CDR3 is TGTGCCAGCATCAGCGACAGGGTCGCACACAATGAGCAGTTCTTC.

CDR3 amino acids: CASSAGGTSGQETQYF. DNA of the CDR3: TGCGCCAGCAGCGCCGGCGGGACTAGCGGCCAAGAGACCCAGTACTTC. The chain has TRBV5-1 and TRBJ2-5; 11 nucleotides align to TRBD2. The germline CDR1 and CDR2 sequences are SGHRS and YFSETQ. The CDR3 totals 16 residues. V lost 4 bases and J lost 1; bases outside the gene matches: 6.

The chain uses TRBV27 and TRBJ2-3; the match to TRBD2 covers 13 bases. CDR1 and CDR2 from the germline V gene are MNHEY and SMNVEV (reference sequence). V trimming: 7 bases; J trimming: 8 bases; junction bases outside the gene matches: 12. CDR3 size: 16 residues. The CDR3 spells CASTDGTSGAGGTQYF. The CDR3 nucleotides are TGTGCCAGCACAGACGGGACTAGCGGGGCTGGAGGTACGCAGTATTTT.